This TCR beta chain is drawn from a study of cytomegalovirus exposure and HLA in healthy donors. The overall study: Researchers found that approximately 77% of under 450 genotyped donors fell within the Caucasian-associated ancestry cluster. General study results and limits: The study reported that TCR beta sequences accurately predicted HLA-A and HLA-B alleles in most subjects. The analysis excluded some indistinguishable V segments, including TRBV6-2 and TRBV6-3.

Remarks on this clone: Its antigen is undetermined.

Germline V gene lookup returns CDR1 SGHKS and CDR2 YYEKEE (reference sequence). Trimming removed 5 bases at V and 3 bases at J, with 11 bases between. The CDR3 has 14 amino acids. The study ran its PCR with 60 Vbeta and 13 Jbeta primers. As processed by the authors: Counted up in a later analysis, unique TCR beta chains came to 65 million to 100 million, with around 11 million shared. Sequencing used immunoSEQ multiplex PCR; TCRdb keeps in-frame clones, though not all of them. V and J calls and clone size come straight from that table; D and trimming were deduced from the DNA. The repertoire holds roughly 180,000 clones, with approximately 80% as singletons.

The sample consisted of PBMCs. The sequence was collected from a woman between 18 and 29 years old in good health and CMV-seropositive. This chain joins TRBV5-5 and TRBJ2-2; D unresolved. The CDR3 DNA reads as TGTGCCAGCAGTTCGCGAGACTACACCGGGGAGCTGTTTTTT. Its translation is CASSSRDYTGELFF.